The entry below describes one TCR beta chain. Antigen unknown. This specimen belongs to a study of brain T cells in children with intractable seizures. Overall study findings and caveats: Patients' HCMV serostatus was unknown; virus specificity rests on CDR3 similarity alone. Clones missing pre-surgery may reflect undersampling of that blood sample.

V lost 4 bases to trimming and J lost 2 bases, with 12 bases between them. The length of the CDR3 is 14 residues. Germline assignment: CDR1 SGDLS and CDR2 YYNGEE. Noted time point: blood from clinic visit 5 months post-surgery; TSC patient then seizure free. Only cases whose brain tissue showed the highest T cell transcript signatures were sequenced. The data were produced by immunoSEQ multiplex PCR, yet TCRdb's version contains in-frame clones alone and is incomplete. The table shows about 320,000 clones, with approximately 93% occurring only once. The receptor's source is a boy under two years old with tuberous sclerosis and intractable seizures. The source material was peripheral blood, sampled more than 4 months after surgery. This rearrangement joins TRBV9 to TRBJ2-5; D is undetermined. The CDR3, as DNA: TGTGCCAGCAGCCCCTGGAGCGATCAAGAGACCCAGTACTTC. It specifies CASSPWSDQETQYF.